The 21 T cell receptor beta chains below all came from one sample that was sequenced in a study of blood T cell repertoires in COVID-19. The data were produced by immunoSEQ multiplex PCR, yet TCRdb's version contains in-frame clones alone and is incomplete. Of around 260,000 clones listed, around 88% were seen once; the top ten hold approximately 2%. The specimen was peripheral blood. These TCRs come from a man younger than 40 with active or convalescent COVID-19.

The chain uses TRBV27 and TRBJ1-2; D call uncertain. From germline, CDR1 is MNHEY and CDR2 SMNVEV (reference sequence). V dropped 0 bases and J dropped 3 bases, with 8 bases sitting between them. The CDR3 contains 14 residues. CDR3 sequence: CASSLSAVDYGYTF. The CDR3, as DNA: TGTGCCAGCAGTTTATCGGCAGTGGACTATGGCTACACCTTC.

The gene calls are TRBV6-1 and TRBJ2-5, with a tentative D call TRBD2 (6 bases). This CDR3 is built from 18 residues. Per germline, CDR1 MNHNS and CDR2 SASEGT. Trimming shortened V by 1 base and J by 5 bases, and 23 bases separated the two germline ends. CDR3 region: CASSEDSRRGILGETQYF. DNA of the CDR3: TGTGCCAGCAGTGAAGATAGTAGGAGGGGAATATTGGGGGAGACCCAGTACTTC.

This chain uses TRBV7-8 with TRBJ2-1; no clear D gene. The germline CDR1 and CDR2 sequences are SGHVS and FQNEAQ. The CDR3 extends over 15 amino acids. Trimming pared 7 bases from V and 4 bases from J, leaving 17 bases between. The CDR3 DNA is TGTGCCAGCACCGCAGACGCAGGTGTTTACAATGAGCAGTTCTTC. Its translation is CASTADAGVYNEQFF.

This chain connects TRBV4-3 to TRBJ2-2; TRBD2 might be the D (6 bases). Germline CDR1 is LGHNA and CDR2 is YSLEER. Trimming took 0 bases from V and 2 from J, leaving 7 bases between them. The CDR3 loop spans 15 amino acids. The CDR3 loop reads CASSQEGLNTGELFF. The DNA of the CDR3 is TGCGCCAGCAGCCAAGAGGGACTTAACACCGGGGAGCTGTTTTTT.

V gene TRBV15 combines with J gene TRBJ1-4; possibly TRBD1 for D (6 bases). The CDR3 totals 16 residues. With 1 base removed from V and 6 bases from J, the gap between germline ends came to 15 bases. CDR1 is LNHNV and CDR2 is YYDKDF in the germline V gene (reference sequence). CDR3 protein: CATSRAPTGSDEKLFF. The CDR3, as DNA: TGTGCCACCAGCAGAGCCCCTACAGGGAGTGATGAAAAACTGTTTTTT.

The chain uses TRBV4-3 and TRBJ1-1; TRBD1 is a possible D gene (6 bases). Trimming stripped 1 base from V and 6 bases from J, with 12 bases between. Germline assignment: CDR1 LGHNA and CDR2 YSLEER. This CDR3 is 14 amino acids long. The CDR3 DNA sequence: TGCGCCAGCAGCCAAGCCTACAGGGTACCTGAAGCTTTCTTT. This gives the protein CASSQAYRVPEAFF.

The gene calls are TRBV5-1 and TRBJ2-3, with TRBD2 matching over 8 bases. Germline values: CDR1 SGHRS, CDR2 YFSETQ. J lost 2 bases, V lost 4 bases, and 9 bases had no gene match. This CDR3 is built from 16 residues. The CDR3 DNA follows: TGCGCCAGCAGCCCGGGCGGTAGCGGGGCCACAGATACGCAGTATTTT. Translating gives CASSPGGSGATDTQYF.

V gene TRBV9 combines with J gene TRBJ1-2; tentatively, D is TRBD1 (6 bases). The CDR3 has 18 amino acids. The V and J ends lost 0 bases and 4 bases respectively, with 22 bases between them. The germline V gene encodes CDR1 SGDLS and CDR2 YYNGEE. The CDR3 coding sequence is TGTGCCAGCAGCGTAGCTGAGGGGGGGCGGACAGATACCTATGGCTACACCTTC. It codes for CASSVAEGGRTDTYGYTF.

The CDR3: CASSTLPQADTQYF. In DNA form, the CDR3 reads TGTGCCAGCAGTACTTTACCCCAGGCAGATACGCAGTATTTT. The gene calls are TRBV5-4 and TRBJ2-3; D is unclear. This CDR3 is 14 amino acids long. Trimming pared 5 bases from V and 4 bases from J, leaving 14 bases between. Germline V gene sequence: CDR1 SGHNT, CDR2 YYREEE (reference sequence).

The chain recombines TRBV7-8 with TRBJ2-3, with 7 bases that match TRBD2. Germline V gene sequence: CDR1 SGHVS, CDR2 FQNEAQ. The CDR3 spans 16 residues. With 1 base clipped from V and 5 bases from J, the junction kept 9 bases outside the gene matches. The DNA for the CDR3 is TGTGCCAGCAGCTTAGTAGGAGCGGGGCCGGTAGATACGCAGTATTTT. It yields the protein CASSLVGAGPVDTQYF.

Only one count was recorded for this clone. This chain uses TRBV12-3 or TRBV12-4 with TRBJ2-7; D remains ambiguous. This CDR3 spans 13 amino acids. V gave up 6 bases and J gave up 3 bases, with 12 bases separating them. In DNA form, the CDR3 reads TGTGCCAGCAGCTCTCTTGGCGGCTACGAGCAGTACTTC. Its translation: CASSSLGGYEQYF.

CDR3 in amino acids: CASSLLRRPGGYTF. For the CDR3, the DNA is TGTGCCAGCAGCTTGCTAAGGAGGCCGGGTGGCTACACCTTC. The J gene is TRBJ1-2, the V gene TRBV5-6; no definite D call. The CDR3 is 14 amino acids. Deletions cut 1 base from V and 7 bases from J, with 14 bases between. Germline-derived CDR1 and CDR2 are SGHDT and YYEEEE.

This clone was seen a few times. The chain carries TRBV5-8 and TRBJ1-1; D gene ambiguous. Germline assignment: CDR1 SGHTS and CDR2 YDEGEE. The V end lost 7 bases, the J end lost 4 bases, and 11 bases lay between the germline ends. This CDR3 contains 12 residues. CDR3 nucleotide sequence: TGTGCCAGCCTACTTTCGGGCACTGAAGCTTTCTTT. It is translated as CASLLSGTEAFF.

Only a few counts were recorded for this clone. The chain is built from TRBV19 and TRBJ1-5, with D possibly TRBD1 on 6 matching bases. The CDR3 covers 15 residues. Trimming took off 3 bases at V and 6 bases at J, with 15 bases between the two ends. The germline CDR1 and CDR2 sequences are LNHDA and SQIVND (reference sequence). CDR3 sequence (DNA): TGTGCCAGTAGTATCGCTTCCAGGGGCCGTCAGCCCCAGCATTTT. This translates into CASSIASRGRQPQHF.

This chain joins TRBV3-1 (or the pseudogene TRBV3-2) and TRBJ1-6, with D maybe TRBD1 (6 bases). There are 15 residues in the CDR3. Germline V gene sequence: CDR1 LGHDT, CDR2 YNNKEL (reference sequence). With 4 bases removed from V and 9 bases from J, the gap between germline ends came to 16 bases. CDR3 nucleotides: TGTGCCAGCAGCCCCCACGACAGGCCGTTTTCACCCCTCCACTTT. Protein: CASSPHDRPFSPLHF.

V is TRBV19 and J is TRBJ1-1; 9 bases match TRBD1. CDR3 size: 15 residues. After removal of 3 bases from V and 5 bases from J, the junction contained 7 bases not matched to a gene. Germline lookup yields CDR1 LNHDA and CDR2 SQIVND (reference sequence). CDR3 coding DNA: TGTGCCAGTAGTATCAGAGGACAGGGGAGGACTGAAGCTTTCTTT. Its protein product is CASSIRGQGRTEAFF. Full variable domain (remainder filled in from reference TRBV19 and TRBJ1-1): DGGITQSPKYLFRKEGQNVTLSCEQNLNHDAMYWYRQDPGQGLRLIYYSQIVNDFQKGDIAEGYSVSREKKESFPLTVTSAQKNPTAFYLCASSIRGQGRTEAFFGQGTRLTVV.

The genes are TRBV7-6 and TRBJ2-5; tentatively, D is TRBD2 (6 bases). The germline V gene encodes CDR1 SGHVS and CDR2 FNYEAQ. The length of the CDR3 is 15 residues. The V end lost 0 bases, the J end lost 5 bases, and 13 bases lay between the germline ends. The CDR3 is CASSLALAIAETQYF. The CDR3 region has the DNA TGTGCCAGCAGCTTAGCCCTAGCGATTGCGGAGACCCAGTACTTC.

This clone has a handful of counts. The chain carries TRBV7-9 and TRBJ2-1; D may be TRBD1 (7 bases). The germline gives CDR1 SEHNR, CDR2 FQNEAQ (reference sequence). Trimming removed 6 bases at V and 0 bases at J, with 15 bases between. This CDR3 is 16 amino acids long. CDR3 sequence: CASRGGSGGSYNEQFF. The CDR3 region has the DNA TGTGCCAGCAGAGGGGGGTCAGGGGGCTCCTACAATGAGCAGTTCTTC. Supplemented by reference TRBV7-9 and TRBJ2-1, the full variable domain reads DTGVSQNPRHKITKRGQNVTFRCDPISEHNRLYWYRQTLGQGPEFLTYFQNEAQLEKSRLLSDRFSAERPKGSFSTLEIQRTEQGDSAMYLCASRGGSGGSYNEQFFGPGTRLTVL.

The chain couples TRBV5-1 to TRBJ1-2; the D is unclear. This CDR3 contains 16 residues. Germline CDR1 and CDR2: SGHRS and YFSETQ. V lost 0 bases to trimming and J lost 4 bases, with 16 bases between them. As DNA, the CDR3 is TGCGCCAGCAGCTTGGATCATGAAACCGCGTCCTATGGCTACACCTTC. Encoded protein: CASSLDHETASYGYTF.

CDR3 sequence: CASSQADGDNIQYF. CDR3 coding DNA: TGTGCCAGCAGCCAAGCGGACGGGGATAACATTCAGTACTTC. V is TRBV4-2 and J is TRBJ2-4, with D possibly TRBD2 on 5 matching bases. Per germline, CDR1 LGHNA and CDR2 YNFKEQ. There are 14 residues in the CDR3. The germline V and J ends were trimmed by 1 base and 7 bases, with 11 bases remaining between them.

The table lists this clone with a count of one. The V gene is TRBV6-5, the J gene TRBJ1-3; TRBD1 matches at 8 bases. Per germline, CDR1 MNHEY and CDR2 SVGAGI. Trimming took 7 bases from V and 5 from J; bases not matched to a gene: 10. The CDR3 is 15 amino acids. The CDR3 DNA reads TGTGCCAGCACCCTCGGGAACAGGGGGAGAAACACCATATATTTT. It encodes CASTLGNRGRNTIYF.